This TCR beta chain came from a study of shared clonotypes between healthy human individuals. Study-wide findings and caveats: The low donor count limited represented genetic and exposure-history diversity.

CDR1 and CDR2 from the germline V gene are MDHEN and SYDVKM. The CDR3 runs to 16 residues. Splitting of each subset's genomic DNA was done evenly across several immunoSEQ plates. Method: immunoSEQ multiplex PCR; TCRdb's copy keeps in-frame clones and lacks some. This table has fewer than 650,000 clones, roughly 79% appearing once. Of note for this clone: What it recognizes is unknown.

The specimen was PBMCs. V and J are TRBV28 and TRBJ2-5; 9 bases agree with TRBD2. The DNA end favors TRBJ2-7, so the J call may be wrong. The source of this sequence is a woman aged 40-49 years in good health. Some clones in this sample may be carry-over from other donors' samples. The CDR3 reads CASTQRGSGSTYEQYF. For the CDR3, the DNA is TGTGCCAGCACCCAAAGGGGTAGCGGGAGTACCTACGAGCAGTACTTC.